Included here is one T cell receptor beta chain sequence, with context. Study processing details: Using reference gene primer amplification, nucleated cell counts were estimated. Sequencing was performed with immunoSEQ multiplex PCR; in TCRdb, only in-frame clones are kept and a portion is missing. The DNA was the basis for D and trimming; V, J and clone size are from that table. Altogether about 120,000 clones are present, more than 70% being singletons, with the ten largest covering around 1.9%. From germline, CDR1 is MGHRA and CDR2 YSYEKL. There are 15 residues in the CDR3. V gave up 0 bases and J gave up 4 bases, with 12 bases separating them. This entry comes from a study of blood T cell repertoires in COVID-19. Study details: Acute and convalescent COVID-19 specimens originated in the United States, Italy and Spain. PBMCs, B-cell-depleted T cells, or T cells provided the cDNA or gDNA that made up the material.

The chain carries TRBV4-1 and TRBJ1-2; D may be TRBD1 (6 bases). Sequencing was done on a sample of peripheral blood. This receptor was identified in a man between 65 and 85 years old with acute or convalescent COVID-19. CDR3 nucleotides: TGCGCCAGCAGCCAAGATACCTCCAGGGGCTATGGCTACACCTTC. This codes for CASSQDTSRGYGYTF.